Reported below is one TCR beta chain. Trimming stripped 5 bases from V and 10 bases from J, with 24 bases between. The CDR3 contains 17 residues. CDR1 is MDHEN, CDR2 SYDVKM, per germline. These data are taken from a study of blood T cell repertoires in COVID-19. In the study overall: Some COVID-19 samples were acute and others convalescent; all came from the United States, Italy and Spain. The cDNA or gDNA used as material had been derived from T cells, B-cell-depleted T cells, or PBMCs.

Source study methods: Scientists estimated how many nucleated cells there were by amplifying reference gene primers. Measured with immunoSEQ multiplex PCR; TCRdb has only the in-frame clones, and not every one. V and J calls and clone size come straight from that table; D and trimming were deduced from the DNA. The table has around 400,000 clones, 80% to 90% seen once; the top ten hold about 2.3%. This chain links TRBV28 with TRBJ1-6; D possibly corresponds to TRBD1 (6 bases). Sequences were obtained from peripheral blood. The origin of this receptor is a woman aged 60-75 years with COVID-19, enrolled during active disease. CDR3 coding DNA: TGTGCCAGCAGTATATTAACAGGGAATCAAGCAAAATCACCCCTCCACTTT. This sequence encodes CASSILTGNQAKSPLHF.